Listed here are 14 T cell receptor beta chains from one sample, sequenced in a study of shared clonotypes between healthy human individuals. Profiled with immunoSEQ multiplex PCR; TCRdb holds only in-frame clones, not every one. Here the sample spans some 2 million clones, around 96% being singletons. CD45RO-negative cells were positively selected for CCR7, leaving out terminally differentiated effector memory CD45RA+ cells. The source material was naive CD8+ T cells sorted from blood. The receptors shown here come from a man between 18 and 35 years old in good health.

The chain uses TRBV5-6 and TRBJ1-6; D call uncertain. Germline assignment: CDR1 SGHDT and CDR2 YYEEEE. The CDR3 covers 14 residues. Deletions cut 0 bases from V and 8 bases from J, with 9 bases between. The CDR3 sequence: CASSLAGLDSPLHF. The DNA of the CDR3 is TGTGCCAGCAGCTTGGCGGGCTTGGATTCACCCCTCCACTTT.

The rearrangement joins TRBV7-9 to TRBJ1-1, with TRBD1 matching 10 bases. Germline CDR1 is SEHNR and CDR2 is FQNEAQ (reference sequence). This CDR3 has 14 residues. The J segment lost 6 bases and the V segment lost 8 bases, leaving 9 bases of the junction unmatched. The CDR3 spells CASRSGTGVPEAFF. DNA for the CDR3: TGTGCCAGCCGATCCGGGACAGGGGTCCCTGAAGCTTTCTTT.

CDR3 nucleotides: TGTGCCAGCAGCCCATCGGCGGGGACAGGGGTCTCCTACGAGCAGTACTTC. Its protein is CASSPSAGTGVSYEQYF. The chain joins TRBV27 to TRBJ2-7; 10 bases are shared with TRBD1. The CDR3 runs 17 residues. The germline CDR1 and CDR2 sequences are MNHEY and SMNVEV (reference sequence). J gave up 0 bases and V 6 bases, and 11 bases lay outside the gene matches.

The V call is TRBV28, the J call TRBJ1-1, with D maybe TRBD1 (5 bases). The V gene lost 5 bases and the J gene lost 8 bases, with 12 bases spanning the gap. Germline V gene sequence: CDR1 MDHEN, CDR2 SYDVKM. This CDR3 is 12 amino acids long. CDR3 bases: TGTGCCAGCAGTCCCCCAGGGCTAGAAGCTTTCTTT. It codes for CASSPPGLEAFF.

The chain recombines TRBV2 with TRBJ2-5, with D uncertain. This CDR3 is built from 12 residues. The germline gives CDR1 SNHLY, CDR2 FYNNEI. V lost 6 bases, J lost 3 bases, and 8 bases lay in between. The DNA for the CDR3 is TGTGCCAGCAGCGAGACCAAAGAGACCCAGTACTTC. As protein: CASSETKETQYF. Drawing the rest from reference TRBV2 and TRBJ2-5, the complete variable domain is EPEVTQTPSHQVTQMGQEVILRCVPISNHLYFYWYRQILGQKVEFLVSFYNNEISEKSEIFDDQFSVERPDGSNFTLKIRSTKLEDSAMYFCASSETKETQYFGPGTRLLVL.

The CDR3 DNA reads as TGTGCCAGCAGCGCAACCGGGACCGTGGGGTACGAGCAGTACTTC. It is translated as CASSATGTVGYEQYF. The chain combines TRBV27 with TRBJ2-7; perhaps D is TRBD1 or TRBD2 (5 bases each). V gave up 6 bases and J gave up 4 bases, with 19 bases separating them. This CDR3 region has 15 residues. CDR1 and CDR2 from the germline V gene are MNHEY and SMNVEV (reference sequence).

This chain uses TRBV5-8 with TRBJ2-7; 8 bases map to TRBD2. The CDR3 consists of 15 residues. Germline V gene sequence: CDR1 SGHTS, CDR2 YDEGEE. V shed 2 bases, J shed 0 bases, and the junction held 4 bases outside the gene matches. The CDR3 reads CASSFSGGLSYEQYF. CDR3 DNA: TGTGCCAGCAGCTTCAGCGGGGGTCTCTCCTACGAGCAGTACTTC.

J is TRBJ2-7 and V is TRBV4-1; weak D call: TRBD1 (6 bases). CDR3 length: 13 residues. V gave up 3 bases and J gave up 3 bases, with 9 bases separating them. Germline V CDR1 and CDR2: MGHRA, YSYEKL. As DNA, the CDR3 is TGCGCCAGCAGCCAGAACAGGGACTACGAGCAGTACTTC. Its protein product is CASSQNRDYEQYF.

This clone occurred once. The gene calls are TRBV7-2 and TRBJ2-7, with 14 bases identical to TRBD2. Germline V gives CDR1 SGHTA, CDR2 FQGNSA. The CDR3 totals 14 residues. Unmatched junction bases numbered 2, after V lost 5 bases and J lost 5 bases. The CDR3 sequence: CASSGTSGSDEQYF. CDR3 nucleotides: TGTGCCAGCAGCGGGACTAGCGGGAGTGACGAGCAGTACTTC. The whole variable domain, remainder taken from reference TRBV7-2 and TRBJ2-7, is GAGVSQSPSNKVTEKGKDVELRCDPISGHTALYWYRQSLGQGLEFLIYFQGNSAPDKSGLPSDRFSAERTGGSVSTLTIQRTQQEDSAVYLCASSGTSGSDEQYFGPGTRLTVT.

This chain joins TRBV2 and TRBJ2-7; TRBD2 matches 8 bases. There are 14 residues in the CDR3. The V segment lost 3 bases and the J segment 2 bases; nucleotides outside the gene matches: 3. Germline V gene sequence: CDR1 SNHLY, CDR2 FYNNEI. The DNA of the CDR3 is TGTGCCAGCAGTGAGCCCGGGGGGGCCTACGAGCAGTACTTC. This gives the protein CASSEPGGAYEQYF.

The chain is built from TRBV2 and TRBJ1-2; tentatively, D is TRBD1 (6 bases). V was pared by 3 bases and J by 0 bases, with 11 bases between. CDR3 length: 15 residues. Germline V gene data show CDR1 as SNHLY and CDR2 as FYNNEI. The CDR3 protein is CASSERTAPNYGYTF. The CDR3 coding sequence is TGTGCCAGCAGTGAGAGGACAGCTCCTAACTATGGCTACACCTTC.

The chain combines TRBV30 with TRBJ2-7, with 13 bases fitting TRBD2. The CDR3 is 17 amino acids. Germline trimming cut 4 bases from V and 6 bases from J; bases unmatched to any gene: 15. Germline V lookup: CDR1 GTSNPN, CDR2 SVGIG (reference sequence). CDR3 sequence (DNA): TGTGCCTGGACCGAAACTAGCGGGGGGGATTACTTAAGCGAGCAGTACTTC. Translation gives CAWTETSGGDYLSEQYF.

Details on this clone: The same CDR3 arises from other DNA sequences in this sample as well. The chain carries TRBV10-2 and TRBJ1-5; unclear D gene. Trimming left V 6 bases short and J 0 bases short, with 3 bases between. The CDR3 is 12 amino acids. The germline gives CDR1 WSHSY, CDR2 SAAADI. The DNA for the CDR3 is TGCGCCAGCAGCTATAGCAATCAGCCCCAGCATTTT. This encodes CASSYSNQPQHF.

About this clone itself: The junction differs from germline at one of its ends, possibly a read error. The V gene is TRBV7-9, the J gene TRBJ2-1; D may be TRBD2 (6 bases). The CDR3 extends over 13 amino acids. Per the germline V gene, CDR1 is SEHNR and CDR2 is FQNEAQ (reference sequence). The DNA for the CDR3 is TGTGCCAGCAGTTTAGCGGCAGCCGATGAGCAGTTCTTC. The encoded protein is CASSLAAADEQFF.